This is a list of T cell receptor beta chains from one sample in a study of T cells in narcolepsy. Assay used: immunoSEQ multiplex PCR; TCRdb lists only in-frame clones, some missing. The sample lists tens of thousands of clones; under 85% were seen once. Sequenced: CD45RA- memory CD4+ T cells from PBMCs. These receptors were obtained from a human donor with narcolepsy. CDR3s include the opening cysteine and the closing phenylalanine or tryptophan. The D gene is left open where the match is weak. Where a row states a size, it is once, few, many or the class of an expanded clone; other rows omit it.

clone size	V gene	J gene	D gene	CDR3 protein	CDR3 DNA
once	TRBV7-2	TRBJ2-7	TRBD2	CASSLLGASGGEQYF	TGTGCCAGCAGCCTCCTGGGGGCTAGCGGGGGGGAGCAGTACTTC
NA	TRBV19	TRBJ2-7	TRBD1	CASSIHRGDPDSYEQYF	TGTGCCAGTAGTATCCACAGGGGTGACCCTGACTCCTACGAGCAGTACTTC
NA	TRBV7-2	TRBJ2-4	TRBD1	CASSWDRDGNIQYF	TGTGCCAGCAGCTGGGACAGGGATGGAAACATTCAGTACTTC
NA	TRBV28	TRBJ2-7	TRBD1	CAGQDRASYEQYF	TGTGCCGGCCAGGACAGGGCCTCCTACGAGCAGTACTTC
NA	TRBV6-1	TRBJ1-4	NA	CASSEIWGVGLFF	TGTGCCAGCAGTGAAATCTGGGGTGTGGGGCTGTTTTTT
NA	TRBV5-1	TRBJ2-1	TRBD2	CASSASGVYNEQFF	TGCGCCAGCAGTGCGAGCGGGGTTTACAATGAGCAGTTCTTC
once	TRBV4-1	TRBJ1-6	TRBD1	CASSRPGQGRNSPLHF	TGCGCCAGCAGCCGACCGGGACAGGGCCGTAATTCACCCCTCCACTTT
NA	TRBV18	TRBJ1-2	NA	CASSRTGPDGYTF	TGTGCCAGCTCCCGGACGGGACCGGACGGCTACACCTTC
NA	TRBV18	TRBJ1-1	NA	CAGSPRENTEAFF	TGTGCCGGCTCACCCAGGGAGAACACTGAAGCTTTCTTT
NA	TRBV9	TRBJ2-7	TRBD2	CASSLGGIGLEQYF	TGTGCCAGCAGCTTGGGGGGGATTGGTCTCGAGCAGTACTTC
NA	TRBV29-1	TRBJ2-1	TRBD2	CSVEPGGPLYNEQFF	TGCAGCGTTGAACCGGGGGGGCCGCTTTACAATGAGCAGTTCTTC
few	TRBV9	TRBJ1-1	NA	CASSVDGNTEAFF	TGTGCCAGCAGCGTAGACGGGAACACTGAAGCTTTCTTT
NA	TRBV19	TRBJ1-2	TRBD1	CASSRKRSGTGVISYTF	TGTGCCAGTAGTAGGAAACGAAGTGGGACAGGGGTTATTAGCTACACCTTC
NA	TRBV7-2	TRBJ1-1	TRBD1	CASSLGARGLNTEAFF	TGTGCCAGCAGCTTAGGGGCCAGGGGGTTAAACACTGAAGCTTTCTTT
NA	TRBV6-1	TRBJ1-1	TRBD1	CASSFRTGSSEAFF	TGTGCCAGCAGCTTCAGGACAGGGAGCTCTGAAGCTTTCTTT
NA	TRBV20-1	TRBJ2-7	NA	CSARDEGLYF	TGCAGTGCTAGAGATGAAGGGCTCTACTTC
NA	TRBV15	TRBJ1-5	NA	CATSRAPYSNQPQHF	TGTGCCACCAGCAGAGCTCCATATAGCAATCAGCCCCAGCATTTT
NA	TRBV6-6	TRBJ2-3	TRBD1	CASRKTGSQDTQYF	TGTGCCAGCAGGAAGACAGGGTCGCAGGATACGCAGTATTTT
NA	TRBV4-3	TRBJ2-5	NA	CASSQDRSQETQYF	TGCGCCAGCAGCCAAGATCGGTCCCAAGAGACCCAGTACTTC
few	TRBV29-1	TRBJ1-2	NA	CSVEDPPGGLYGYTF	TGCAGCGTTGAAGATCCCCCCGGGGGCCTTTATGGCTACACCTTC
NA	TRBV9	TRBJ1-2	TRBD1	CASSPASPGTGGGYTF	TGTGCCAGCAGCCCAGCATCCCCCGGGACAGGGGGAGGCTACACCTTC
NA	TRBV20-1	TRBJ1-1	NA	CSAIRSTEAFF	TGCAGTGCTATCAGAAGCACTGAAGCTTTCTTT
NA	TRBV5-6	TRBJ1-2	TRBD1	CASRHSFQGAKYGYTF	TGTGCCAGCAGACACTCATTCCAGGGGGCTAAGTATGGCTACACCTTC
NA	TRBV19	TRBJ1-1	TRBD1	CASTPRTGGGTEAFF	TGTGCCAGTACCCCACGGACAGGGGGAGGCACTGAAGCTTTCTTT
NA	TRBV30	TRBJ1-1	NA	CAWSDRFGAAEAFF	TGTGCCTGGAGTGATAGATTCGGAGCAGCTGAAGCTTTCTTT
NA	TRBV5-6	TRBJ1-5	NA	CASSLGTGHNQPQHF	TGTGCCAGCAGCTTGGGAACAGGGCACAATCAGCCCCAGCATTTT
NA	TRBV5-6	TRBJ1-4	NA	CASSFTVSTNEKLFF	TGTGCCAGCAGCTTTACGGTTTCAACTAATGAAAAACTGTTTTTT
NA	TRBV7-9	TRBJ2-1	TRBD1	CASSLEGARNEQFF	TGTGCCAGCAGCTTAGAGGGGGCGCGAAATGAGCAGTTCTTC
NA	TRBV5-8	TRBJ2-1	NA	CASSLGVYNEQFF	TGTGCCAGCAGCTTAGGGGTTTACAATGAGCAGTTCTTC
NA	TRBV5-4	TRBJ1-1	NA	CASSPEVANTEAFF	TGTGCCAGCAGCCCGGAAGTCGCGAACACTGAAGCTTTCTTT
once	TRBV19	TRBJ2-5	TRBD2	CASSPAGGGETQYF	TGTGCCAGTAGTCCGGCGGGAGGGGGGGAGACCCAGTACTTC
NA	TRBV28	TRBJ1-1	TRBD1	CASSLWRQGEAFF	TGTGCCAGCAGTTTATGGCGACAGGGTGAAGCTTTCTTT
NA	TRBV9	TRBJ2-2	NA	CASSVIGDTTGELFF	TGTGCCAGCAGCGTAATAGGGGACACCACCGGGGAGCTGTTTTTT
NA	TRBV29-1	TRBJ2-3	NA	CSVEGEGIRTDTQYF	TGCAGCGTTGAGGGAGAAGGGATCCGCACAGATACGCAGTATTTT
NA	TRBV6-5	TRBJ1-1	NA	CASLRGGGNTEAFF	TGTGCCAGCCTAAGGGGGGGTGGGAACACTGAAGCTTTCTTT
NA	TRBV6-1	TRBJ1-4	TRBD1	CASSEAQGATNEKLFF	TGTGCCAGCAGTGAAGCGCAGGGGGCCACTAATGAAAAACTGTTTTTT
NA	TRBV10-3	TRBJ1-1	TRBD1	CAIATGGASFF	TGTGCCATCGCGACAGGGGGCGCGTCTTTCTTT
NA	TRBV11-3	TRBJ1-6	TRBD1	CASSFFTGTGGNSPLHF	TGTGCCAGCAGCTTTTTTACCGGGACAGGGGGAAATTCACCCCTCCACTTT
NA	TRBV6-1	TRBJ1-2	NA	CASTPVGNYGYTF	TGTGCCAGTACGCCGGTTGGGAACTATGGCTACACCTTC
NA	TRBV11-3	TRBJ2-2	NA	CASSRTGELFF	TGTGCCAGCAGCCGGACTGGGGAGCTGTTTTTT
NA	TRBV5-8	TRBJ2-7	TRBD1	CASSVDRSSYEQYF	TGTGCCAGCAGCGTGGACAGGAGCTCCTACGAGCAGTACTTC
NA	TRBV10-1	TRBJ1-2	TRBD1	CARPPGQGNGYTF	TGCGCCAGACCGCCGGGACAGGGTAATGGCTACACCTTC
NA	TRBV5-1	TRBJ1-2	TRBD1	CASSLEGQNYGYTF	TGCGCCAGCAGCTTGGAGGGACAGAACTATGGCTACACCTTC
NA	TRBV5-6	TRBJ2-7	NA	CASSRQGYEQYF	TGTGCCAGCAGCCGCCAAGGGTACGAGCAGTACTTC
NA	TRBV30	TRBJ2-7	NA	CARKYRDSYEQYF	TGTGCCCGAAAATACAGGGACTCCTACGAGCAGTACTTC
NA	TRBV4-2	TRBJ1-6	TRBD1	CASSQDTQGGNSPLHF	TGTGCCAGCAGCCAAGATACGCAGGGGGGGAATTCACCCCTCCACTTT
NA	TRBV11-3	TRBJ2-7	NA	CASSSGTYRGEQYF	TGTGCCAGCAGCTCCGGGACTTACCGGGGCGAGCAGTACTTC
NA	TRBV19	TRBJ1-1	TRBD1	CASTRQGKNTEAFF	TGTGCCAGTACCAGACAGGGTAAGAACACTGAAGCTTTCTTT
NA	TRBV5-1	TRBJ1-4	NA	CASSLSGTTEKLFF	TGCGCCAGCAGCCTTTCCGGGACGACAGAAAAACTGTTTTTT